The TCR beta chain described here comes from a study of blood T cell repertoires in COVID-19. At the level of the study: The samples span acute and convalescent COVID-19 from the United States, Italy and Spain.

The CDR3 totals 16 residues. Trimming left V 1 base short and J 1 base short, with 13 bases between. Germline V gives CDR1 MDHEN, CDR2 SYDVKM. This table comes from immunoSEQ multiplex PCR, and its TCRdb copy is limited to in-frame clones, with some not included. In the table there are approximately 70,000 clones, roughly 78% of which are singletons. The chain is built from TRBV28 and TRBJ1-1; D unresolved. The clonotype originates from a woman over 75 with active or convalescent COVID-19. The sequencing sample was made of peripheral blood. DNA of the CDR3: TGTGCCAGCAGTTTATTAGTCCGGTTAGAGAACACTGAAGCTTTCTTT. Its translation: CASSLLVRLENTEAFF. Combining the CDR3 with reference TRBV28 and TRBJ1-1 gives the whole variable domain DVKVTQSSRYLVKRTGEKVFLECVQDMDHENMFWYRQDPGLGLRLIYFSYDVKMKEKGDIPEGYSVSREKKERFSLILESASTNQTSMYLCASSLLVRLENTEAFFGQGTRLTVV.